These 27 T cell receptor beta chains came from one sample sequenced in a study of identifying expanded T cells in peripheral blood. Measured with immunoSEQ multiplex PCR; TCRdb has only the in-frame clones, and not every one. The sample carries 100,000 to 150,000 clones, about four fifths recorded once. Sequenced sample: blood. Every receptor here comes from a person aged 18 to 75 in good health.

The chain uses TRBV7-9 and TRBJ2-2; 8 nucleotides agree with TRBD1. Trimming cost V 4 bases and J 0 bases; bases outside gene matches: 1. This CDR3 spans 15 amino acids. Germline V gives CDR1 SEHNR, CDR2 FQNEAQ (reference sequence). CDR3 in amino acids: CASSYRGSNTGELFF. Written as DNA, the CDR3 is TGTGCCAGCAGCTACAGGGGGTCGAACACCGGGGAGCTGTTTTTT. The full variable domain, rest sourced from reference TRBV7-9 and TRBJ2-2, is DTGVSQNPRHKITKRGQNVTFRCDPISEHNRLYWYRQTLGQGPEFLTYFQNEAQLEKSRLLSDRFSAERPKGSFSTLEIQRTEQGDSAMYLCASSYRGSNTGELFFGEGSRLTVL.

This chain joins TRBV5-1 and TRBJ1-4; D not resolved. V shed 2 bases and J shed 6 bases, with 14 bases lying between them. This CDR3 contains 15 residues. Germline values: CDR1 SGHRS, CDR2 YFSETQ. The CDR3 loop is CASSLGGPGDEKLFF. CDR3 sequence (DNA): TGCGCCAGCAGCTTAGGAGGGCCGGGCGATGAAAAACTGTTTTTT.

This clone was observed a single time. The chain carries TRBV2 and TRBJ1-5; no clear D gene. V was trimmed by 4 bases and J by 2 bases, leaving 18 bases between them. CDR3 length: 17 amino acids. Looked up from germline, CDR1 is SNHLY and CDR2 is FYNNEI. CDR3 in amino acids: CASSVLPGQARNQPQHF. CDR3 nucleotide sequence: TGTGCCAGCAGTGTCCTTCCGGGTCAGGCGCGCAATCAGCCCCAGCATTTT.

This CDR3 reads CASSLSFSGGDFFRSYEQYF. In DNA, the CDR3 is TGTGCCAGCAGCCTATCCTTTAGCGGGGGCGACTTCTTTCGGTCCTACGAGCAGTACTTC. The chain combines TRBV7-8 with TRBJ2-7; 9 bases are a match to TRBD2. The CDR3 is 20 amino acids. The trim removed 5 bases at V and 1 base at J, leaving 21 bases unmatched. The germline CDR1 and CDR2 sequences are SGHVS and FQNEAQ.

The rearrangement joins TRBV19 to TRBJ2-7; TRBD1 agrees at 10 bases. Germline V gene data show CDR1 as LNHDA and CDR2 as SQIVND (reference sequence). This CDR3 contains 13 residues. J was trimmed by 3 bases and V by 5 bases; bases with no gene match: 1. CDR3 in amino acids: CASSRTGGYEQYF. The CDR3 nucleotides read TGTGCCAGTAGTCGGACAGGGGGCTACGAGCAGTACTTC.

J is TRBJ1-2 and V is TRBV4-3; 9 nucleotides line up with TRBD1. The CDR3 loop spans 15 amino acids. The V and J ends lost 4 bases and 10 bases, in that order; junction bases with no gene match: 13. The germline V gene encodes CDR1 LGHNA and CDR2 YSLEER. CDR3 protein: CASSRSSLDRGNYTF. The CDR3 DNA is TGCGCCAGCAGCCGCTCATCTTTGGACAGGGGAAACTACACCTTC.

The chain employs TRBV7-2 and TRBJ2-7, with D possibly TRBD2 on 6 matching bases. Germline values: CDR1 SGHTA, CDR2 FQGNSA. V gave up 3 bases and J gave up 2 bases, with 14 bases separating them. The CDR3 consists of 15 residues. CDR3 DNA: TGTGCCAGCAGCTTTGCTGGGCGGGGCCCCTACGAGCAGTACTTC. It specifies CASSFAGRGPYEQYF.

The chain uses TRBV9 and TRBJ1-4; D is unclear. The CDR3 length is 18 residues. The V gene's germline CDR1 is SGDLS and CDR2 YYNGEE. Trimming stripped 2 bases from V and 6 bases from J, with 23 bases between. CDR3 amino acids: CASSVEPWKARTYEKLFF. In nucleotides, the CDR3 is TGTGCCAGCAGCGTCGAACCCTGGAAGGCCAGGACTTATGAAAAACTGTTTTTT.

The V and J genes are TRBV6-6 and TRBJ1-5; 9 bases fit TRBD1. Trimming removed 8 bases from V and 3 bases from J; junction bases left unmatched: 8. Germline assignment: CDR1 MNHNY and CDR2 SVGAGI (reference sequence). This CDR3 is 15 amino acids long. Here the CDR3 reads CASASGQGNNQPQHF. The CDR3 nucleotides read TGTGCCAGCGCCTCGGGACAGGGAAACAATCAGCCCCAGCATTTT.

V is TRBV21-1 and J is TRBJ1-2; the table assigns TRBD1, which was not confirmed against the DNA. TRBV21-1 is a pseudogene locus. The CDR3 length is 17 residues. The CDR3 bases are TGTGCCAGCACCCACCCGGGACAGGGACTGCCTAACTATGGCTACACCTTC. Translated: CASTHPGQGLPNYGYTF.

The V gene is TRBV7-3, the J gene TRBJ2-1; 9 nucleotides align to TRBD1. The junction had 17 bases not matched to a gene; V was cut back by 6 bases and J by 8 bases. Per the germline V gene, CDR1 is SGHTA and CDR2 is FQGTGA. CDR3 length equals 17 residues. Written as DNA, the CDR3 is TGTGCCAGCAGTTACTACCCGACAGGGGGAAATTCGTATGAGCAGTTCTTC. This translates into CASSYYPTGGNSYEQFF.

This sequence joins TRBV6-1 and TRBJ1-1, with TRBD1 identical over 7 bases. The CDR3 runs to 13 residues. The V gene end was trimmed by 6 bases and the J gene end by 4 bases; junction bases not matched to a gene: 5. Germline lookup yields CDR1 MNHNS and CDR2 SASEGT. The CDR3 loop reads CASSRQGATEAFF. The CDR3 nucleotides read TGTGCCAGCAGCAGACAGGGTGCCACTGAAGCTTTCTTT.

J is TRBJ1-1 and V is TRBV7-9; possible D gene TRBD1, 5 bases. The V end was cut by 3 bases, the J end by 5 bases, with 7 bases between. Per the germline V gene, CDR1 is SEHNR and CDR2 is FQNEAQ (reference sequence). The CDR3 loop spans 12 amino acids. DNA of the CDR3: TGTGCCAGCAGCTTTGACAGAACTGAAGCTTTCTTT. Translating it yields CASSFDRTEAFF. Variable domain in full (rest from reference TRBV7-9 and TRBJ1-1): DTGVSQNPRHKITKRGQNVTFRCDPISEHNRLYWYRQTLGQGPEFLTYFQNEAQLEKSRLLSDRFSAERPKGSFSTLEIQRTEQGDSAMYLCASSFDRTEAFFGQGTRLTVV.

CDR3 protein: CASSLGGTWSTDTQYF. The DNA for the CDR3 is TGTGCCAGCAGCTTAGGGGGCACCTGGTCCACAGATACGCAGTATTTT. This chain connects TRBV11-2 to TRBJ2-3, with D maybe TRBD1 (5 bases). V dropped 1 base and J dropped 2 bases, with 13 bases sitting between them. This CDR3 is 16 amino acids long. The germline V gene encodes CDR1 SGHAT and CDR2 FQNNGV.

About this clone itself: Other DNA sequences in the same sample also yield this CDR3. The chain has TRBV11-3 and TRBJ1-1; no definite D call. Per the germline V gene, CDR1 is SGHNT and CDR2 is YENEEA. The CDR3 covers 13 residues. Trimming took 5 bases from V and 4 from J, leaving 11 bases between them. The CDR3 loop is CASSPRGGTEAFF. The CDR3 bases are TGTGCCAGCAGCCCGCGGGGTGGCACTGAAGCTTTCTTT.

This chain links TRBV4-3 with TRBJ1-1, with 8 bases identical to TRBD1. CDR3 length: 15 amino acids. V lost 0 bases to trimming and J lost 4 bases; unmatched junction nucleotides: 4. From germline, CDR1 is LGHNA and CDR2 YSLEER. The CDR3 is CASSQEDRVFTEAFF. The CDR3 nucleotides are TGCGCCAGCAGCCAAGAGGACAGGGTCTTCACTGAAGCTTTCTTT.

The rearrangement joins TRBV5-1 to TRBJ1-1; D might be TRBD1 (5 bases). Germline V CDR1 and CDR2: SGHRS, YFSETQ. CDR3 length equals 14 residues. Trimming pared 2 bases from V and 4 bases from J, leaving 12 bases between. The CDR3 protein is CASSFTGSGTEAFF. The CDR3, as DNA: TGCGCCAGCAGCTTCACAGGTTCGGGCACTGAAGCTTTCTTT.

The chain employs TRBV2 and TRBJ2-1, with D tentatively TRBD2 (5 bases). V was cut by 8 bases and J by 1 base, with 12 bases left in between. The CDR3 consists of 14 residues. Germline V lookup: CDR1 SNHLY, CDR2 FYNNEI. The CDR3 DNA reads TGTGCCAGCGCCGGGGTTAAGTCCTACAATGAGCAGTTCTTC. Translating gives CASAGVKSYNEQFF.

The V gene is TRBV5-4, the J gene TRBJ2-7, with D possibly matching TRBD2 (6 bases). The CDR3 is 15 amino acids. Germline CDR1 reads SGHNT; CDR2 reads YYREEE (reference sequence). The V end lost 4 bases, the J end lost 3 bases, and 17 bases lay between the germline ends. CDR3 amino acids: CASSQVGGRIYEQYF. In nucleotides, the CDR3 is TGTGCCAGCAGCCAAGTGGGAGGACGGATCTACGAGCAGTACTTC.

V and J are TRBV25-1 and TRBJ2-3; 7 positions match TRBD1. The CDR3 has 16 amino acids. From germline, CDR1 is MGHDK and CDR2 SYGVNS. J lost 1 base, V lost 4 bases, and 8 bases had no gene match. The CDR3 bases are TGTGCCAGCAGTGTAGCCCGGGACAGTGGCACAGATACGCAGTATTTT. Translating gives CASSVARDSGTDTQYF.

The chain employs TRBV14 and TRBJ1-1; TRBD1 agrees at 10 bases. CDR3 length: 15 residues. Germline assignment: CDR1 SGHDN and CDR2 FVKESK. Trimming at V came to 1 base and at J to 12 bases, leaving 11 bases not matched to a gene. CDR3 in DNA: TGTGCCAGCAGCCAAGGCGCGGGACAGGGGATTCGAACTTTCTTT. Translation: CASSQGAGQGIRTFF. Full variable domain (outside the CDR3, taken from reference TRBV14 and TRBJ1-1): EAGVTQFPSHSVIEKGQTVTLRCDPISGHDNLYWYRRVMGKEIKFLLHFVKESKQDESGMPNNRFLAERTGGTYSTLKVQPAELEDSGVYFCASSQGAGQGIRTFFGQGTRLTVV.

V and J are TRBV27 and TRBJ1-4; D not resolved. CDR3 size: 17 residues. V was clipped by 3 bases and J by 0 bases, with 14 bases between them. Germline V gene sequence: CDR1 MNHEY, CDR2 SMNVEV (reference sequence). Here the CDR3 DNA reads TGTGCCAGCAGTTTTCTGAAAGGCGGGACAACTAATGAAAAACTGTTTTTT. Translating gives CASSFLKGGTTNEKLFF. Based on the CDR3 plus reference TRBV27 and TRBJ1-4, the full variable domain is EAQVTQNPRYLITVTGKKLTVTCSQNMNHEYMSWYRQDPGLGLRQIYYSMNVEVTDKGDVPEGYKVSRKEKRNFPLILESPSPNQTSLYFCASSFLKGGTTNEKLFFGSGTQLSVL.

The V and J genes are TRBV5-5 and TRBJ1-1; D may be TRBD1 (6 bases). The germline V gene has CDR1 SGHKS and CDR2 YYEKEE (reference sequence). The CDR3 has 16 residues. Trimming cost V 4 bases and J 0 bases, with 16 bases left between them. For the CDR3, the DNA is TGTGCCAGCAGCCCGAGCGCGGACAGTATGAACACTGAAGCTTTCTTT. Translated, it gives CASSPSADSMNTEAFF.

The chain links TRBV18 to TRBJ1-1, with 8 positions matching TRBD1. The CDR3 sequence is 17 residues long. Germline CDR1 reads KGHSH; CDR2 reads LQKENI. J was trimmed by 5 bases and V by 1 base; bases with no gene match: 12. This CDR3 is CASSPQELGQGGTEAFF. DNA of the CDR3: TGTGCCAGCTCACCACAGGAGCTTGGACAGGGAGGGACTGAAGCTTTCTTT.

V and J are TRBV6-5 and TRBJ1-6; no firm D call. The CDR3 runs to 13 residues. V was clipped by 2 bases and J by 10 bases, with 9 bases between them. From germline, CDR1 is MNHEY and CDR2 SVGAGI. The CDR3 nucleotides read TGTGCCAGCAGTTACAACTCGGGATCACCCCTCCACTTT. It specifies CASSYNSGSPLHF.

This clone was recorded once. This rearrangement joins TRBV7-2 to TRBJ2-3; possibly TRBD2 for D (7 bases). The germline V gene has CDR1 SGHTA and CDR2 FQGNSA. The CDR3 sequence is 15 residues long. Trimming pared 6 bases from V and 2 bases from J, leaving 15 bases between. Written as DNA, the CDR3 is TGTGCCAGCAGTGTTGGGGGGGCGGTCACAGATACGCAGTATTTT. Residues: CASSVGGAVTDTQYF.

The chain uses TRBV6-5 and TRBJ1-2; D not resolved. There are 13 residues in the CDR3. V lost 2 bases, J lost 7 bases, and 11 bases lay in between. In germline, CDR1 is MNHEY, CDR2 SVGAGI. This CDR3 is CASSYSQEGGYTF. The DNA of the CDR3 is TGTGCCAGCAGTTACAGCCAGGAGGGTGGCTACACCTTC.